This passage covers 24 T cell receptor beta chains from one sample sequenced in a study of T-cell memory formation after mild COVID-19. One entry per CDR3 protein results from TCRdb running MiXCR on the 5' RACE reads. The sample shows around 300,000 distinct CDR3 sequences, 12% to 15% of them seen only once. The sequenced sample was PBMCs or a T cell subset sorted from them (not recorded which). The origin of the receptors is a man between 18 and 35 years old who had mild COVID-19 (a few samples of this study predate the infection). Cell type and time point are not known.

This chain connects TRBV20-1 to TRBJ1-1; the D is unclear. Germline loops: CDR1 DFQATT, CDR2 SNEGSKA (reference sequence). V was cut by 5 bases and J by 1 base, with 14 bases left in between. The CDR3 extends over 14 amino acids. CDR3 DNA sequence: TGCAGTGCTTCGTATGTCAGATCGAACACTGAAGCTTTCTTT. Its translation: CSASYVRSNTEAFF.

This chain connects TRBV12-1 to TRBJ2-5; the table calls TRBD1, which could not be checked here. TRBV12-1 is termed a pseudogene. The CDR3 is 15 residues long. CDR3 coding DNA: TGTGCCAGCAGCTTTGTATGGGATCCCGAGGAGACCCAGTACTTC. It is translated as CASSFVWDPEETQYF.

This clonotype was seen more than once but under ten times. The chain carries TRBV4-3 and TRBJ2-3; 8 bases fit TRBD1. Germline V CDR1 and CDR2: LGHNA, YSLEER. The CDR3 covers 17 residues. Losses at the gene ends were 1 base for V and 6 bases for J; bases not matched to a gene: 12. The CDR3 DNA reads TGCGCCAGCAGCCAAGTAACCGACCAGGGGGCACGGGATACGCAGTATTTT. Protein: CASSQVTDQGARDTQYF.

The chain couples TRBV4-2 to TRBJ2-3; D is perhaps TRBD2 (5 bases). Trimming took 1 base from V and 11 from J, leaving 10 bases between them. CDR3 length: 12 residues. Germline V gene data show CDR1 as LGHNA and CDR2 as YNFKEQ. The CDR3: CASSQVVREQYF. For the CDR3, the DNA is TGTGCCAGCAGCCAAGTGGTCCGGGAGCAGTATTTT.

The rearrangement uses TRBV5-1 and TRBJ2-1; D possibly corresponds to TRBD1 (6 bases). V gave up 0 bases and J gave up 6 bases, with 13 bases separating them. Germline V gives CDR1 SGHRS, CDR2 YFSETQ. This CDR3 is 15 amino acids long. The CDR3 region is CASSLARQGGNEQFF. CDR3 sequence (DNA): TGCGCCAGCAGCTTGGCAAGGCAAGGGGGCAATGAGCAGTTCTTC.

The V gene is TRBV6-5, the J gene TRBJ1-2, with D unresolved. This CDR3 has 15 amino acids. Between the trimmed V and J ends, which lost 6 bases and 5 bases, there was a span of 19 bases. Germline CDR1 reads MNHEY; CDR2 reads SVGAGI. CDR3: CASRGSGQKIYGYTF. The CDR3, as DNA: TGTGCCAGCAGAGGCTCTGGCCAGAAGATATATGGCTACACCTTC.

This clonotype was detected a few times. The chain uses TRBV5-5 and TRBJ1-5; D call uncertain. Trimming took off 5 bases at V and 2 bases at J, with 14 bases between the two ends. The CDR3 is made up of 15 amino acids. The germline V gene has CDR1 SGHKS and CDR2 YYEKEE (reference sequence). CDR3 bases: TGTGCCAGCAGATCAGGCCAACTGGGCAATCAGCCCCAGCATTTT. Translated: CASRSGQLGNQPQHF.

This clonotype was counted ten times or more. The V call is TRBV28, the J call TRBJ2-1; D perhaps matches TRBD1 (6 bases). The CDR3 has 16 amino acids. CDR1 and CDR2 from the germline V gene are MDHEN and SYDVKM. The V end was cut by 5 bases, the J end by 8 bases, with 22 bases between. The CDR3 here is CASSTNPGQTFDEQFF. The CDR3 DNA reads TGTGCCAGCAGTACTAACCCTGGACAGACGTTCGATGAGCAGTTCTTC.

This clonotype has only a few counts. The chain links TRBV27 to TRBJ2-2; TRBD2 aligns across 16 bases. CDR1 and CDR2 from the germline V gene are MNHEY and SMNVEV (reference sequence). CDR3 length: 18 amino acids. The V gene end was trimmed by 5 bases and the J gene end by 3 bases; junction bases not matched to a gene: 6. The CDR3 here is CASSLQGLAGGYTGELFF. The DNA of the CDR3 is TGTGCCAGCAGTCTCCAGGGACTAGCGGGGGGGTACACCGGGGAGCTGTTTTTT.

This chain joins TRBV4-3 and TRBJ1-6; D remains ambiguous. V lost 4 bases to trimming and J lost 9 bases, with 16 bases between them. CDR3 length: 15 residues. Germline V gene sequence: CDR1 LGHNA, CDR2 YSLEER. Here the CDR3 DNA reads TGCGCCAGCAGCCGAGAGGGTAGGTGGATTTCACCCCTCCACTTT. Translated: CASSREGRWISPLHF.

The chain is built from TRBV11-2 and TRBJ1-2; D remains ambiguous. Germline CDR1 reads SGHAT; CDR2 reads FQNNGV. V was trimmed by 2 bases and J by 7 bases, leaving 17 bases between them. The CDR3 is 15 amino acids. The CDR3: CASSLFPMRESGYTF. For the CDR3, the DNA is TGTGCCAGCAGCTTATTTCCTATGAGGGAGTCTGGCTACACCTTC.

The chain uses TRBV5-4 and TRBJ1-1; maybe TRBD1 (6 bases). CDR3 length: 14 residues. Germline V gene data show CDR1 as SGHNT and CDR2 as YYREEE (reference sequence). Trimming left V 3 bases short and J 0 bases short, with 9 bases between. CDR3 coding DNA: TGTGCCAGCAGCTCGACAGGATTGAACACTGAAGCTTTCTTT. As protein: CASSSTGLNTEAFF.

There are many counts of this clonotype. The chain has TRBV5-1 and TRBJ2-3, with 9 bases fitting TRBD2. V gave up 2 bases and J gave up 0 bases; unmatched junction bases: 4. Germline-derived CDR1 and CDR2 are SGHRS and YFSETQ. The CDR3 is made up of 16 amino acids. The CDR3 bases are TGCGCCAGCAGCTTCCCCCTAGCGGGGAGCACAGATACGCAGTATTTT. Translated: CASSFPLAGSTDTQYF.

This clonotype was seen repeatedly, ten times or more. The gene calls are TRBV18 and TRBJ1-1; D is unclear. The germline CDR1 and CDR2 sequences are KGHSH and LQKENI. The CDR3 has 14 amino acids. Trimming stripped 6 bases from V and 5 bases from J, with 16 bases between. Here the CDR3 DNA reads TGTGCCAGCTCTTCATCACTGGAGGGAACTGAAGCTTTCTTT. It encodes CASSSSLEGTEAFF.

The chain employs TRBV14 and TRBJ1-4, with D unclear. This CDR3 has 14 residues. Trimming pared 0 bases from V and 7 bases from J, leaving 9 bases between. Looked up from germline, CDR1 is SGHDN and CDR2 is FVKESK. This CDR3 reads CASSQEEWVEKLFF. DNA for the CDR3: TGTGCCAGCAGCCAAGAAGAGTGGGTTGAAAAACTGTTTTTT. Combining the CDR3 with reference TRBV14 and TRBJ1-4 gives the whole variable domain EAGVTQFPSHSVIEKGQTVTLRCDPISGHDNLYWYRRVMGKEIKFLLHFVKESKQDESGMPNNRFLAERTGGTYSTLKVQPAELEDSGVYFCASSQEEWVEKLFFGSGTQLSVL.

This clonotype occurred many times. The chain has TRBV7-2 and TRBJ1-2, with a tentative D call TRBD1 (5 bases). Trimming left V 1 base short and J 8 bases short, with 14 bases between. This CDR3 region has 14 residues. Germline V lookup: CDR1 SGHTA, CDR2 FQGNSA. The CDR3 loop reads CASSLVGQGDGYTF. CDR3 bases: TGTGCCAGCAGCTTAGTGGGGCAGGGTGACGGCTACACCTTC.

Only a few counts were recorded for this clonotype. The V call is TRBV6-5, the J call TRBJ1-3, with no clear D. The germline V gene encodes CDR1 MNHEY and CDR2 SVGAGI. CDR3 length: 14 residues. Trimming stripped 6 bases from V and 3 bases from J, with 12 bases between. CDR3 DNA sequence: TGTGCCAGCAGCTACCGAGAATTTGGAAACACCATATATTTT. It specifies CASSYREFGNTIYF.

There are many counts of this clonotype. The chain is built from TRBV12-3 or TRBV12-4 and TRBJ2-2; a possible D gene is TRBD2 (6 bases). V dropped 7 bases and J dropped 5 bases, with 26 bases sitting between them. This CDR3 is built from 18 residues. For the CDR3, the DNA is TGTGCCAGCACCCAGCCCGCGGGGACCCCGAGTGGGACCGGGGAGCTGTTTTTT. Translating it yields CASTQPAGTPSGTGELFF.

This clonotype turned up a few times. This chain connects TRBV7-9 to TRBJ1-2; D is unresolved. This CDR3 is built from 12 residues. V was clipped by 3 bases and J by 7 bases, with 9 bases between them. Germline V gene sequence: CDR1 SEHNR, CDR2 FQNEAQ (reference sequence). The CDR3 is CASSLMEGGYTF. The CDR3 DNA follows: TGTGCCAGCAGCTTGATGGAGGGTGGCTACACCTTC.

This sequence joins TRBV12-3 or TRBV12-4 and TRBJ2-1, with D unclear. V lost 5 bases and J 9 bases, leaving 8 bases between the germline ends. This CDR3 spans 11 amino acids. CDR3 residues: CASSRGSEQFF. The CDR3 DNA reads TGTGCCAGCAGTAGAGGCAGTGAGCAGTTCTTC.

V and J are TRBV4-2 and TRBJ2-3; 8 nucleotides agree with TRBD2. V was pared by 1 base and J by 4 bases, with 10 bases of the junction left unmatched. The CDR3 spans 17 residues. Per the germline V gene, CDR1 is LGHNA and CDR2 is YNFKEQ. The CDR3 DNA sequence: TGTGCCAGCAGCCAAGCAGTTTCGGGGGGGCGTCCAGATACGCAGTATTTT. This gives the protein CASSQAVSGGRPDTQYF.

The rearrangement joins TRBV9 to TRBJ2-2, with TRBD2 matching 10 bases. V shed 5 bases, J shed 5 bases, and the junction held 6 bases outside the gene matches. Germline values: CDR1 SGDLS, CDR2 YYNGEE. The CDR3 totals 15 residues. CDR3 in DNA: TGTGCCAGCAGTGTTAGCGGGGGGACGACCGGGGAGCTGTTTTTT. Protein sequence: CASSVSGGTTGELFF.

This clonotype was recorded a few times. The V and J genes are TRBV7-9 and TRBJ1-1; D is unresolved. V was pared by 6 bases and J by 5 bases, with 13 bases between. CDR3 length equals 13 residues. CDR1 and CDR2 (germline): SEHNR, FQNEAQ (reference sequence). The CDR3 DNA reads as TGTGCCAGCAGTCAAGGGTGGGGTACTGAAGCTTTCTTT. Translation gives CASSQGWGTEAFF.

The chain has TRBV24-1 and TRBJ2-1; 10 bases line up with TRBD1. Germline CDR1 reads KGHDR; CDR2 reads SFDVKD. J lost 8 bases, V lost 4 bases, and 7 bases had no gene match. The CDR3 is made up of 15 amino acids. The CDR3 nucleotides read TGTGCCACCAGTGAAACCGGGACAGGGGAGCATGAGCAGTTCTTC. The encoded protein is CATSETGTGEHEQFF.